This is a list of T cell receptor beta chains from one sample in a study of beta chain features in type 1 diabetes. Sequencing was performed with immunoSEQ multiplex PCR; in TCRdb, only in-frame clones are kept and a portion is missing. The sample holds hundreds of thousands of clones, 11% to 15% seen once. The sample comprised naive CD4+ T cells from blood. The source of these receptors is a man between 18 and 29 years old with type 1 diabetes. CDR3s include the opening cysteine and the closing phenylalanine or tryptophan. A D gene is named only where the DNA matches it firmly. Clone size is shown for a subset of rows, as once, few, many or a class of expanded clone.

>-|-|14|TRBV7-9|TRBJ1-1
TGTGCCAGCAGCCCGACTACTACTTTACCCGGAGCTTTCTTT
CASSPTTTLPGAFF
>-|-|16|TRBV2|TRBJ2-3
TGTGCCAGCAGTCGAACTTTGGTGGGGCTCACAGATACGCAGTATTTT
CASSRTLVGLTDTQYF
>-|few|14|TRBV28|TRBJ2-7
TGTGCCAGCAGTTTGGTACACAGTACGTACGAGCAGTACTTC
CASSLVHSTYEQYF
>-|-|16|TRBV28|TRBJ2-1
TGTGCCAGCAGTGTGATTACAGGACGAACCTACAATGAGCAGTTCTTC
CASSVITGRTYNEQFF
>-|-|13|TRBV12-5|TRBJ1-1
TGTGCTAGTGGAATAGAGGGGAACACTGAAGCTTTCTTT
CASGIEGNTEAFF
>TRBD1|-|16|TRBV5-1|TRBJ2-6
TGCGCCAGCAGCCTAACAACAGGGGCTGGGGCCAACGTCCTGACTTTC
CASSLTTGAGANVLTF
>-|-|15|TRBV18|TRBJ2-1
TGTGCCAGCTCACCCCTTGGGCTAGACTCCAATGAGCAGTTCTTC
CASSPLGLDSNEQFF
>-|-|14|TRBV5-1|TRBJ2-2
TGCGCCAGCAGCTTGGTAGTGAACACCGGGGAGCTGTTTTTT
CASSLVVNTGELFF
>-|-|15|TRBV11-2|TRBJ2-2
TGTGCCAGCCTAAGGGGGTTCGCGAACACCGGGGAGCTGTTTTTT
CASLRGFANTGELFF
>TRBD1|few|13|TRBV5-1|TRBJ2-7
TGCGCCAGCTCGGGACAGGGTATTGACGAGCAGTACTTC
CASSGQGIDEQYF
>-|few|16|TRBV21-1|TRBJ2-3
TGTGCCAGCAGCAAAGCGCTTACGCGATCCGCAGATACGCAGTATTTT
CASSKALTRSADTQYF
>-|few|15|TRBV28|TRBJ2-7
TGTGCCAGCAGACCAGGGAATTGGAATACCTACGAGCAGTACTTC
CASRPGNWNTYEQYF
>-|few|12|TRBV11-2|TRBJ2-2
TGTGCCAGCAGCCGGATGCTCGGGGAGCTGTTTTTT
CASSRMLGELFF
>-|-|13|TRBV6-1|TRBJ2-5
TGTGCCAGCAGTTTGGGGGCTGGAAGGACCCAGTACTTC
CASSLGAGRTQYF
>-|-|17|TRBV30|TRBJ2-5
TGTGCCTGGAGTGTACTAGTCGGAGGAGCTGCCGGAAAGACCCAGTACTTC
CAWSVLVGGAAGKTQYF
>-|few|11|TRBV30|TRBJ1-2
TGTGCCTGGAGTCAAGAGGGGGGCTACACCTTC
CAWSQEGGYTF
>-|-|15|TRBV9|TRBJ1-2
TGTGCCAGCAGCGTAGGGGCAGAAGCTAACTATGGCTACACCTTC
CASSVGAEANYGYTF
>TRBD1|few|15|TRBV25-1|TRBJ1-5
TGTGCCAGCAGTGAATCGACAGGGGCCAATCAGCCCCAGCATTTT
CASSESTGANQPQHF
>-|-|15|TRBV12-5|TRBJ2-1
TGTGCTAGTGGTTTGAGGGGATTCTCCTACAATGAGCAGTTCTTC
CASGLRGFSYNEQFF
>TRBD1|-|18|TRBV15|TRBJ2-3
TGTGCCACCAGCAGAGGCCCGGACAGGTGGGGTATCACAGATACGCAGTATTTT
CATSRGPDRWGITDTQYF
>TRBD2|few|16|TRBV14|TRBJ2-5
TGTGCCAGCAGCCAAGAGGACGGGAGGGTCCAAGAGACCCAGTACTTC
CASSQEDGRVQETQYF
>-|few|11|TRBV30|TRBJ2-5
TGTGCCCGTAGCGCCGGAGAGACCCAGTACTTC
CARSAGETQYF
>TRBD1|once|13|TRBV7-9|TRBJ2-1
TGTGCCAGCAGAGGTCAGGGGGCCGATGAGCAGTTCTTC
CASRGQGADEQFF
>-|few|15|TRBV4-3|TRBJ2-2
TGCGCCAGCAGCCAGGAACTTACATTCACCGGGGAGCTGTTTTTT
CASSQELTFTGELFF
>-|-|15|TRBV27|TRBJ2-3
TGTGCCAGCAGTCCACTAGGGTCTAGCACAGATACGCAGTATTTT
CASSPLGSSTDTQYF
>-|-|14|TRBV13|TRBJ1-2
TGTGCCAGCCGTACTGGGGGCGGGCACTATGGCTACACCTTC
CASRTGGGHYGYTF
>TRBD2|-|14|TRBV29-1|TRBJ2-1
TGCAGCGTTGGTACTAGCGCCACCTACAATGAGCAGTTCTTC
CSVGTSATYNEQFF
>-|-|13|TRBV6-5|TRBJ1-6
TGTGCCAGCAGCACCCGAGGTCCTTCACCCCTCCACTTT
CASSTRGPSPLHF
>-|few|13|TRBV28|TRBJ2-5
TGTGCCAGCAGTTTGCGAGGAGCGGGGACCCAGTACTTC
CASSLRGAGTQYF
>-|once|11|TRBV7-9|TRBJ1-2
TGTGCCACCCCCCGGGGGCAAGGCTACACCTTC
CATPRGQGYTF
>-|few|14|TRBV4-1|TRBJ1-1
TGCGCCAGCAGCCAAGAAAAAAAGAACACTGAAGCTTTCTTT
CASSQEKKNTEAFF
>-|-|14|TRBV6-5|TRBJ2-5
TGTGCCAGCAGTTACGGGCCAGGACAAGAGACCCAGTACTTC
CASSYGPGQETQYF
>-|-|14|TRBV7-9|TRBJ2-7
TGTGCCAGCAGCCTTATCGGGCTCTCCTACGAGCAGTACTTC
CASSLIGLSYEQYF
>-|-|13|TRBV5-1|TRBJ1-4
TGCGCCAGCAGCGGGGGGCCGGGCGAAAAACTGTTTTTT
CASSGGPGEKLFF
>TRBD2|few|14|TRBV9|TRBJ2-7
TGTGCCAGCAGTTCGGGACTAGGGTCCTACGAGCAGTACTTC
CASSSGLGSYEQYF
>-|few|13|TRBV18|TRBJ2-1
TGTGCCAGCGCCGGCGGGACAGACAATGAGCAGTTCTTC
CASAGGTDNEQFF
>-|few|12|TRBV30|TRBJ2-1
TGTGCCTGGGCCCCCACCTACAATGAGCAGTTCTTC
CAWAPTYNEQFF
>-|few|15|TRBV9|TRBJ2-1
TGTGCCAGCAGCGAGGGACTCACAGACTACAATGAGCAGTTCTTC
CASSEGLTDYNEQFF
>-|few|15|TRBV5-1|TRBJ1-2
TGCGCCAGCAGGCTGCGTCCCGGGAGGGACTATGGCTACACCTTC
CASRLRPGRDYGYTF
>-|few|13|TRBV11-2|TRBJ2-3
TGTGCCAGCAGCTCACCTGGGGTCCTTACGCAGTATTTT
CASSSPGVLTQYF
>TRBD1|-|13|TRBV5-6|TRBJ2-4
TGTGCCAGCAGCCGGGACAGGGGTAACATTCAGTACTTC
CASSRDRGNIQYF
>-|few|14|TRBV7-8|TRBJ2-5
TGTGCCAGCAGCCCGTCACAGGGATTCGAGACCCAGTACTTC
CASSPSQGFETQYF
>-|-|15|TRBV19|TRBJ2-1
TGTGCCAGTTCCGGGAACCCGAGCTCCTACAATGAGCAGTTCTTC
CASSGNPSSYNEQFF
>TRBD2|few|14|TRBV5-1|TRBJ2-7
TGCGCCAGCAGCATCCGGGACTATCCCTACGAGCAGTACTTC
CASSIRDYPYEQYF
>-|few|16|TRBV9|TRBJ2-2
TGTGCCAGCAGCGTAGCGGGGGGCCGACAGACCGGGGAGCTGTTTTTT
CASSVAGGRQTGELFF
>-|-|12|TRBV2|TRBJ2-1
TGTGCCAGCAGTCTGCCCTACAATGAGCAGTTCTTC
CASSLPYNEQFF
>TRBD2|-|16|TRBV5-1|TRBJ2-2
TGCGCCAGCAGCCCCGTGGTAGCGGGGAACACCGGGGAGCTGTTTTTT
CASSPVVAGNTGELFF